One TCR beta chain is described in this entry. This entry belongs to a study of blood T cell repertoires in COVID-19. Turning to the study itself: Specimens from acute and convalescent COVID-19 originated in the United States, Italy and Spain. T cells, B-cell-depleted T cells, or PBMCs supplied cDNA or gDNA.

The length of the CDR3 is 17 residues. Trimming removed 4 bases from V and 0 bases from J; junction bases left unmatched: 5. Germline V lookup: CDR1 KGHSH, CDR2 LQKENI. How the authors handled the data: Amplified reference gene primers provided the basis for estimating nucleated cell counts. The protocol was immunoSEQ multiplex PCR, while the TCRdb copy is restricted to in-frame clones and leaves out a portion. V, J and clone size were drawn from that table, and D and trimming were deduced from the DNA. The sample carries hundreds of thousands of clones, 80% to 85% recorded once. The receptor was isolated from a woman of 80 years or more with active or convalescent COVID-19. The genes are TRBV18 and TRBJ2-6; 8 positions match TRBD1. Sequenced: peripheral blood. The CDR3 here is CASSQEQGVSGANVLTF. CDR3 nucleotides: TGTGCCAGCTCACAGGAACAGGGGGTCTCTGGGGCCAACGTCCTGACTTTC. The variable domain in full, completed from reference TRBV18 and TRBJ2-6, reads NAGVMQNPRHLVRRRGQEARLRCSPMKGHSHVYWYRQLPEEGLKFMVYLQKENIIDESGMPKERFSAEFPKEGPSILRIQQVVRGDSAAYFCASSQEQGVSGANVLTFGAGSRLTVL.